One T cell receptor (beta chain) is described in this entry. Its target is not known. The data are from a study of CD8+ T cells in alopecia areata. Study as a whole: Tofacitinib administration to treated patients was oral, at 5 to 10 mg twice daily. General study points: Resident alphabeta T cells of normal skin are also sequenced in scalp samples. Especially in alopecia totalis/universalis, lesional scalp showed greater clonality than normal scalp did.

Extracted RNA was reverse transcribed into cDNA, the sequencing template. Produced via immunoSEQ multiplex PCR; TCRdb's table is partial and in-frame only. The repertoire holds 100,000 to 150,000 clones, about 50% seen once, with 15% to 20% in the top ten. This CDR3 is 15 amino acids long. Germline lookup yields CDR1 MDHEN and CDR2 SYDVKM. V was clipped by 4 bases and J by 5 bases; unmatched bases: 4. Lesional scalp punch biopsies and peripheral blood came from alopecia areata patients. This receptor was obtained from a human donor with alopecia areata. The starting material was CD8+ T cells sorted from blood, obtained at week 0. The chain employs TRBV28 and TRBJ2-2; 10 nucleotides line up with TRBD1. CDR3 nucleotides: TGTGCCAGCAGTTCGACAGGGGGCTGGACCGGGGAGCTGTTTTTT. Its translation: CASSSTGGWTGELFF.